A single T cell receptor beta chain is shown here with its context. Its binding antigen is unknown. There are no base qualities to consult, and no much larger clone falls within one base. Libraries were constructed by 5' RACE. Sequencing relied on a NextSeq 500. In the TCR library protocol, unique molecular identifiers were attached to individual cDNA molecules to correct for PCR bias and sequencing error. Both TCR alpha and beta chains were sequenced, and tight co-correlation was observed between alpha and beta sequence abundances in each sample. The study's own analysis went as follows. Decombinator V4 was used to annotate the V gene, J gene and CDR3 of the TCR sequences. Expanded TCRs were defined as changing significantly between any two time points under a Poisson model with p below 0.0001. TCR abundances were normalised to the total number of TCRs sequenced per sample and were expressed as counts per million. TRAV1-2 paired with TRAJ12, TRAJ20 or TRAJ33 defined MAIT TCRs, while TRAV10 paired with TRAJ18 defined iNKT TCRs. VDJdb, accessed 1 November 2021, was searched for CMV, EBV and SARS-CoV-2 annotated TCRs, excluding TCRs annotated for multiple antigens. TCRdb reprocessing: public reads trimmed at Q25 with fastp, clones called with MiXCR, in-frame beta chains kept. All rows with the same CDR3 protein become a single entry with the most common DNA and genes. TCRdb, not the authors, supplied the V and J calls. The sample table records about 36,000 distinct CDR3 sequences; under 7% of these occur just once. The leading ten clones occupy around a quarter of the sample.

The data stem from a study of early T cells in non-severe SARS-CoV-2 infection (TCRdb year 2021). At the level of the whole study: Because TCR sequencing was done on bulk RNA from unsorted whole blood, the alpha and beta chains could not be paired.

From cysteine to phenylalanine, the CDR3 is 14 amino acids long. The CDR3 DNA has 42 bases and is translated from base 1. Per the germline V gene, SQVTM is the CDR1 and ANQGSEA is the CDR2. V lost 7 bases and J lost 4 bases, and the count of bases not matched to a germline gene is 7. Set within a cohort of healthcare workers in London, UK, this nested case-control study involved weekly PCR testing of nasopharyngeal swabs along with blood sampling. Between 23 and 31 March 2020, the week of the UK lockdown, healthcare workers were enrolled and then followed up weekly for as long as 16 weeks. Points the paper makes about the study in general: VDJdb matching was skewed toward anti-spike CD8 responses and likely underestimated virus-specific expansions, missing private and CD4 specificities.

The chain is assembled from TRBV29-1 and TRBJ2-1, and 10 junctional nucleotides match TRBD1. Sequencing was performed on whole blood, taken at baseline. The source is an adult who was a healthcare worker with PCR-confirmed SARS-CoV-2 infection or an uninfected control (not recorded which). The DNA is TGCAGCGATAGACAGGGGGCAGGGTACAATGAGCAGTTCTTC. Translated, this is CSDRQGAGYNEQFF.